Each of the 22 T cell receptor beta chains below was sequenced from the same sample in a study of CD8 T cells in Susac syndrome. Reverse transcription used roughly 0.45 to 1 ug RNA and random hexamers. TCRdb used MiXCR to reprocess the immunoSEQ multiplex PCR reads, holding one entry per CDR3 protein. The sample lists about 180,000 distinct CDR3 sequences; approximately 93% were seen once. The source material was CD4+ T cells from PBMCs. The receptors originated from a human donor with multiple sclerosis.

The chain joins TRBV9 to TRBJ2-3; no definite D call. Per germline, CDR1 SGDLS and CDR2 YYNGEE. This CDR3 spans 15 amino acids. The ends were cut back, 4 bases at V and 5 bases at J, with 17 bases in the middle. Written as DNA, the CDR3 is TGTGCCAGCAGCCCCTCCATGGGGTCCGGAGATACGCAGTATTTT. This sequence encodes CASSPSMGSGDTQYF.

CDR3 protein: CASSLQGAGDTQYF. CDR3 nucleotide sequence: TGTGCCAGCTCCCTACAGGGGGCGGGAGATACGCAGTATTTT. V is TRBV6-5 and J is TRBJ2-3; 9 bases line up with TRBD1. Germline V gene sequence: CDR1 MNHEY, CDR2 SVGAGI. CDR3 length equals 14 residues. The junction had 8 bases not matched to a gene; V was cut back by 8 bases and J by 5 bases.

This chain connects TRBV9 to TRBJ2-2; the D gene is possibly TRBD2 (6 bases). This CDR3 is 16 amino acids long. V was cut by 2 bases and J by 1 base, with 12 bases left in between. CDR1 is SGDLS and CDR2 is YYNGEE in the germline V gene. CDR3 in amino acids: CASSVAGILNTGELFF. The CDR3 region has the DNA TGTGCCAGCAGCGTTGCGGGAATTTTGAACACCGGGGAGCTGTTTTTT. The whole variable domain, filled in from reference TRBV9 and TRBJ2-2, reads DSGVTQTPKHLITATGQRVTLRCSPRSGDLSVYWYQQSLDQGLQFLIQYYNGEERAKGNILERFSAQQFPDLHSELNLSSLELGDSALYFCASSVAGILNTGELFFGEGSRLTVL.

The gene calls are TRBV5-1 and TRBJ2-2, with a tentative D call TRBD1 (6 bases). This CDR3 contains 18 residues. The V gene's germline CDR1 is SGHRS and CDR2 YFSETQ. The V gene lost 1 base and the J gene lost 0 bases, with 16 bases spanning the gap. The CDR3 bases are TGCGCCAGCAGCTTGACCCTCACAGGGATCGCGAACACCGGGGAGCTGTTTTTT. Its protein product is CASSLTLTGIANTGELFF.

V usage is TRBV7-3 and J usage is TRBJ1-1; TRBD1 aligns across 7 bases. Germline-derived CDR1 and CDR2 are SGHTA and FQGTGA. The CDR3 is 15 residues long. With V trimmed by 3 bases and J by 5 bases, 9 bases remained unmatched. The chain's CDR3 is CASSFQGGGGTEAFF. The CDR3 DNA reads TGTGCCAGCAGCTTCCAAGGGGGCGGGGGAACTGAAGCTTTCTTT. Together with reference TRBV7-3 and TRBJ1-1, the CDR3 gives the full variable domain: GAGVSQTPSNKVTEKGKYVELRCDPISGHTALYWYRQSLGQGPEFLIYFQGTGAADDSGLPNDRFFAVRPEGSVSTLKIQRTERGDSAVYLCASSFQGGGGTEAFFGQGTRLTVV.

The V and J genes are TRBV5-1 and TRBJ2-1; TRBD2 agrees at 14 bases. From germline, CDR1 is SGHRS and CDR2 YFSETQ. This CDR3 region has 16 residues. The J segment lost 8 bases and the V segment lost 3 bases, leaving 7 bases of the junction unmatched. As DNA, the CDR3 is TGCGCCAGCAGCTCCGGACTAGCGGGAGGCCTGGATGAGCAGTTCTTC. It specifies CASSSGLAGGLDEQFF.

In DNA, the CDR3 is TGTGCCAGCAGTTATCTGGCAGCGGGTATGGCGGGGACCCAGTACTTC. Translation: CASSYLAAGMAGTQYF. The rearrangement joins TRBV6-2 or TRBV6-3 to TRBJ2-5; a possible D gene is TRBD2 (6 bases). V was pared by 3 bases and J by 7 bases, with 21 bases between. This CDR3 is 16 amino acids long. CDR1 is MNHEY, CDR2 SVGEGT, per germline.

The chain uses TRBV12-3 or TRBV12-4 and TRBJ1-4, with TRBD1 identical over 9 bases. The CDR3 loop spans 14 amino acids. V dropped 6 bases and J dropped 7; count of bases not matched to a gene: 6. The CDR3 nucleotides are TGTGCCAGCAGGTCTACAGGGGGCGGTGAAAAACTGTTTTTT. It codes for CASRSTGGGEKLFF.

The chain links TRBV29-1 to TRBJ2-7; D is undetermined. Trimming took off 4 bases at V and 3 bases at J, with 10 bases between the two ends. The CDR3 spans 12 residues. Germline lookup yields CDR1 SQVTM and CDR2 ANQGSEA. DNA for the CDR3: TGCAGCGTTGTAATAGAGGACTACGAGCAGTACTTC. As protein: CSVVIEDYEQYF.

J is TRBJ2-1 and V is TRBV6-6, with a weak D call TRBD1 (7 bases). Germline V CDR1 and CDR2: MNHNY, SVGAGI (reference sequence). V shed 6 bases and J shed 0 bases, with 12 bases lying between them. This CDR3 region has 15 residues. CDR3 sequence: CASRPGGSSYNEQFF. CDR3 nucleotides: TGTGCCAGCAGGCCAGGGGGGAGCTCCTACAATGAGCAGTTCTTC.

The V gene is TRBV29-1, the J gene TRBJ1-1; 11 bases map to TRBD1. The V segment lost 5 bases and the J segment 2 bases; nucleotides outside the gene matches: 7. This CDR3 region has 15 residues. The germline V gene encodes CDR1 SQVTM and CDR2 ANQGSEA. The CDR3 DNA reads TGCAGCGTTTCCGGGACAGGGGGTTCTAACACTGAAGCTTTCTTT. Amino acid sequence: CSVSGTGGSNTEAFF.

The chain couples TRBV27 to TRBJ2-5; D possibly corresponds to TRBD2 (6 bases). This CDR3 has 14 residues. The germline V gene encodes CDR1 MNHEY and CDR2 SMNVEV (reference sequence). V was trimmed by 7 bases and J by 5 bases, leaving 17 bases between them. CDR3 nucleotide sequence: TGTGCCAGCAACCACAACGGGGGAGCGGAGACCCAGTACTTC. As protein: CASNHNGGAETQYF.

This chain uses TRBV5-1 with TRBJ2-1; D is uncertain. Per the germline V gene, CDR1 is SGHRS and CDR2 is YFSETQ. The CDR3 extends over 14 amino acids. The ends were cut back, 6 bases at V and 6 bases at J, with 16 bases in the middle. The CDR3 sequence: CASNWGKKGNEQFF. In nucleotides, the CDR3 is TGCGCCAGCAACTGGGGTAAGAAGGGCAATGAGCAGTTCTTC.

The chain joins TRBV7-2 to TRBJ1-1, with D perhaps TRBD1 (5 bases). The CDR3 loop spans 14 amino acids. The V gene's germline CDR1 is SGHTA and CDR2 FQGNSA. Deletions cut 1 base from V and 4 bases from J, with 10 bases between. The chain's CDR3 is CASSLGPGGTEAFF. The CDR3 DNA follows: TGTGCCAGCAGCTTAGGTCCCGGGGGCACTGAAGCTTTCTTT. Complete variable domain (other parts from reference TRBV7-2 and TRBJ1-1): GAGVSQSPSNKVTEKGKDVELRCDPISGHTALYWYRQSLGQGLEFLIYFQGNSAPDKSGLPSDRFSAERTGGSVSTLTIQRTQQEDSAVYLCASSLGPGGTEAFFGQGTRLTVV.

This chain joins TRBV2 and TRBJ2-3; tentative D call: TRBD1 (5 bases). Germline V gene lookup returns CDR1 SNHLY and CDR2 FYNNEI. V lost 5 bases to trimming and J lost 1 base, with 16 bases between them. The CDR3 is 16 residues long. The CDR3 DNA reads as TGTGCCAGCAGTCGAGGACCCGGCAGGGGCACAGATACGCAGTATTTT. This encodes CASSRGPGRGTDTQYF.

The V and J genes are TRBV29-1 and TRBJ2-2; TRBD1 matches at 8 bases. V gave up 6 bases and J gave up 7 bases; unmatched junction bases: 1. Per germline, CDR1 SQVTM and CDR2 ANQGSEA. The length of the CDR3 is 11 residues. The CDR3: CSVTGGGELFF. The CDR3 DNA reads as TGCAGCGTAACAGGGGGCGGGGAGCTGTTTTTT.

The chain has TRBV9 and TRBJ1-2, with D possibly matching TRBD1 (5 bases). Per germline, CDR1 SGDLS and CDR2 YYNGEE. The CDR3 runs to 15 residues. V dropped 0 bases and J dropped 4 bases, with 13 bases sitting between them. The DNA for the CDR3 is TGTGCCAGCAGCGTAGATTTGGGGCGGGGCTATGGCTACACCTTC. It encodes CASSVDLGRGYGYTF.

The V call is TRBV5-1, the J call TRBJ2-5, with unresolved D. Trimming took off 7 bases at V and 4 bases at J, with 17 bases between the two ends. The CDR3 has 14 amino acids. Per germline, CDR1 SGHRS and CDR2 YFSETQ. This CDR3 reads CASSKAVFPETQYF. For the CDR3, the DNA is TGCGCCAGCTCAAAGGCAGTCTTCCCAGAGACCCAGTACTTC. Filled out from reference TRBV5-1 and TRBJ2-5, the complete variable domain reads KAGVTQTPRYLIKTRGQQVTLSCSPISGHRSVSWYQQTPGQGLQFLFEYFSETQRNKGNFPGRFSGRQFSNSRSEMNVSTLELGDSALYLCASSKAVFPETQYFGPGTRLLVL.

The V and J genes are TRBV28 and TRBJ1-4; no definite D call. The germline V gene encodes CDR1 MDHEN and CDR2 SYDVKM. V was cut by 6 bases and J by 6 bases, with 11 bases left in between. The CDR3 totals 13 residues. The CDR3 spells CASRPGGDEKLFF. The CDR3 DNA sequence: TGTGCCAGCAGACCAGGAGGAGATGAAAAACTGTTTTTT. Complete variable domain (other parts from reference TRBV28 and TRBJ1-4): DVKVTQSSRYLVKRTGEKVFLECVQDMDHENMFWYRQDPGLGLRLIYFSYDVKMKEKGDIPEGYSVSREKKERFSLILESASTNQTSMYLCASRPGGDEKLFFGSGTQLSVL.

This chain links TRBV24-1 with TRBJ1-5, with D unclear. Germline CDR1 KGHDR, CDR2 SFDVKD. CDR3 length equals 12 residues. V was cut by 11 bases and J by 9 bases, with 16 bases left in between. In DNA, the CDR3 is TGTGCCAGGCACAACAGCGTCCGGCCCCAGCATTTT. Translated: CARHNSVRPQHF.

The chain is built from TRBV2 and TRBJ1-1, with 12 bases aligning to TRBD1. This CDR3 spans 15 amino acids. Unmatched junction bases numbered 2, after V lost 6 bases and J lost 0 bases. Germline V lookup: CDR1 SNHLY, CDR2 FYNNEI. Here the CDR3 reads CASSGTGGLNTEAFF. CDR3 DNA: TGTGCCAGCAGCGGGACAGGGGGCTTGAACACTGAAGCTTTCTTT.

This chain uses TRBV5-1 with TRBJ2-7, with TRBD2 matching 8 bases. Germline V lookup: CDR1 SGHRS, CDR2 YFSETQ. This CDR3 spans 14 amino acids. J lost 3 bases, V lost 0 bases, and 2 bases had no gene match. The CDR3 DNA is TGCGCCAGCAGCTTGGGGACTAGCAACTACGAGCAGTACTTC. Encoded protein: CASSLGTSNYEQYF.